These T cell receptor beta chains were read from a single sample in a study of cytomegalovirus exposure and HLA in healthy donors. The method was immunoSEQ multiplex PCR; TCRdb's version includes in-frame clones alone and lacks a portion of them. The table records 100,000 or so clones, about four fifths of them present only once. The specimen was PBMCs. These receptors were taken from a man aged 30 to 39 in good health and CMV-seronegative. CDR3s include the opening cysteine and the closing phenylalanine or tryptophan. The D gene is left open where the match is weak. Only part of the rows carry a size: once, few, many, or a class if the clone is expanded.

CDR3,DNA,V,size,length,D,J
CASSQQGGSSYEQYF,TGCGCCAGCAGCCAGCAGGGGGGAAGCTCCTACGAGCAGTACTTC,TRBV4-1,.,15,.,TRBJ2-7
CASSVAPRGSGSNDEQFF,TGTGCCAGCAGCGTAGCCCCCAGGGGAAGCGGGAGTAACGATGAGCAGTTCTTC,TRBV9,.,18,TRBD2,TRBJ2-1
CATSGISYNEQFF,TGTGCCACTAGCGGGATCTCCTACAATGAGCAGTTCTTC,TRBV6-5,.,13,TRBD2,TRBJ2-1
CASLIQDSSTDTQYF,TGTGCCAGCCTAATCCAGGATTCTAGCACAGATACGCAGTATTTT,TRBV6-1,.,15,.,TRBJ2-3
CASTGLNRDTGELFF,TGTGCCAGCACGGGACTAAACAGGGACACCGGGGAGCTGTTTTTT,TRBV6-5,once,15,.,TRBJ2-2
CASSTPGLAGGADTQYF,TGTGCCAGTAGTACGCCCGGACTAGCGGGAGGAGCGGATACGCAGTATTTT,TRBV19,.,17,TRBD2,TRBJ2-3
CASSELVRSNQPQHF,TGTGCCAGCAGTGAGCTGGTGAGGAGCAATCAGCCCCAGCATTTT,TRBV6-1,.,15,.,TRBJ1-5
CASSPVLSDFSYEQYF,TGCGCCAGCAGCCCCGTTTTGAGCGACTTCTCCTACGAGCAGTACTTC,TRBV4-1,.,16,.,TRBJ2-7
CASSSRQGAGETQYF,TGTGCCAGCAGCTCCCGACAGGGGGCAGGGGAGACCCAGTACTTC,TRBV5-4,.,15,TRBD1,TRBJ2-5
CASSSSAGSRNEQFF,TGTGCCAGCAGCTCCTCAGCGGGGAGTCGGAATGAGCAGTTCTTC,TRBV7-3,few,15,TRBD2,TRBJ2-1
CARSTNPLSHYGYTF,TGTGCCAGAAGCACGAACCCCCTAAGTCACTATGGCTACACCTTC,TRBV7-5,once,15,.,TRBJ1-2
CARSIAASTVGYTF,TGTGCCCGGAGTATAGCCGCCTCCACCGTCGGCTACACCTTC,TRBV30,.,14,.,TRBJ1-2
CASSILGQGKDTQYF,TGTGCCAGCAGTATCTTGGGACAGGGTAAAGATACGCAGTATTTT,TRBV6-5,.,15,TRBD1,TRBJ2-3
CASSLGGQNYGYTF,TGTGCCAGCAGCTTGGGAGGACAGAACTATGGCTACACCTTC,TRBV5-4,.,14,.,TRBJ1-2
CASSFPGPPGYTF,TGTGCCAGCAGTTTTCCGGGTCCCCCTGGCTACACCTTC,TRBV28,.,13,.,TRBJ1-2
CASSYTGSTEQFF,TGTGCCAGCAGTTACACAGGGAGCACTGAGCAGTTCTTC,TRBV6-5,.,13,.,TRBJ2-1
CASSPLTGAPYEQYF,TGCGCCAGCAGCCCATTGACAGGGGCCCCCTACGAGCAGTACTTC,TRBV4-3,.,15,TRBD1,TRBJ2-7
CASSLPGVYYGYTF,TGTGCCAGTAGTCTACCAGGGGTTTACTATGGCTACACCTTC,TRBV19,.,14,.,TRBJ1-2
CASSLRDMDQPQHF,TGTGCCAGCAGCCTCCGGGACATGGATCAGCCCCAGCATTTT,TRBV7-2,.,14,.,TRBJ1-5
CASSQDFDSRNQPQHF,TGCGCCAGCAGCCAAGATTTCGACAGTCGGAATCAGCCCCAGCATTTT,TRBV4-1,.,16,.,TRBJ1-5
CASSPALQETQYF,TGTGCCAGCAGCCCTGCGCTCCAAGAGACCCAGTACTTC,TRBV7-7,.,13,.,TRBJ2-5
CASSYPSGGASYEQYF,TGTGCCAGCAGTTACCCCTCCGGGGGGGCCTCCTACGAGCAGTACTTC,TRBV6-6,.,16,TRBD2,TRBJ2-7
CASSPTGGQPPQHF,TGTGCCAGCAGCCCGACAGGGGGCCAACCGCCCCAGCATTTT,TRBV6-5,few,14,TRBD1,TRBJ1-5
CASSLGLAGGYYEQYF,TGTGCCAGCAGCTTAGGTCTAGCGGGAGGGTACTACGAGCAGTACTTC,TRBV7-2,.,16,TRBD2,TRBJ2-7
CASSEVDQRGYEQYF,TGTGCCAGCAGTGAAGTAGACCAAAGGGGGTACGAGCAGTACTTC,TRBV2,.,15,.,TRBJ2-7
CASSPRLAGGLEQFF,TGCGCCAGCAGCCCAAGACTAGCGGGAGGGCTAGAGCAGTTCTTC,TRBV4-1,.,15,TRBD2,TRBJ2-1
CASRRGGPGNTIYF,TGTGCCAGCAGGAGAGGGGGACCCGGAAACACCATATATTTT,TRBV5-8,.,14,.,TRBJ1-3
CSVAADRGNTIYF,TGCAGCGTTGCCGCGGACAGGGGAAACACCATATATTTT,TRBV29-1,.,13,TRBD1,TRBJ1-3
CASSPLREGGTSGAYEQYF,TGTGCCAGCAGCCCACTACGGGAGGGAGGGACTAGCGGCGCCTACGAGCAGTACTTC,TRBV7-9,.,19,TRBD2,TRBJ2-7
CASSQDGGRGNSNQPQHF,TGTGCCAGCAGCCAAGATGGGGGCAGGGGGAATTCGAATCAGCCCCAGCATTTT,TRBV4-2,.,18,TRBD1,TRBJ1-5
CASRQQGAGELFF,TGTGCCAGCAGGCAACAGGGGGCCGGGGAGCTGTTTTTT,TRBV6-5,.,13,TRBD1,TRBJ2-2
CASSQSCRLGQPQHF,TGCGCCAGCAGTCAATCGTGCAGGCTGGGTCAGCCCCAGCATTTT,TRBV23-1,.,15,.,TRBJ1-5
CASSLGGGDNFAPLHF,TGTGCCAGCAGCTTGGGAGGGGGCGACAATTTTGCACCCCTCCACTTT,TRBV5-8,.,16,TRBD1,TRBJ1-6
CASSYGAAAYEQYF,TGTGCCAGCAGTTACGGGGCAGCAGCCTACGAGCAGTACTTC,TRBV6-5,.,14,.,TRBJ2-7
CASSPNPGQAYKETQYF,TGTGCCAGCTCACCAAATCCCGGACAGGCTTATAAAGAGACCCAGTACTTC,TRBV18,.,17,TRBD1,TRBJ2-5
CASSPTRGTENYGYTF,TGTGCCAGCTCACCAACACGGGGTACAGAGAACTATGGCTACACCTTC,TRBV18,once,16,.,TRBJ1-2
CASRETGDLNTEAFF,TGTGCCAGCAGGGAGACAGGGGACCTGAACACTGAAGCTTTCTTT,TRBV6-5,.,15,TRBD1,TRBJ1-1
CATYEGDYNSPLHF,TGTGCCACCTACGAGGGCGACTATAATTCACCCCTCCACTTT,TRBV5-8,.,14,.,TRBJ1-6
CASSGDRSNQPQHF,TGTGCCAGCAGTGGGGACAGAAGCAATCAGCCCCAGCATTTT,TRBV2,few,14,TRBD1,TRBJ1-5
CASSIGQGEETQYF,TGTGCCAGCAGTATCGGACAGGGTGAAGAGACCCAGTACTTC,TRBV25-1,.,14,TRBD1,TRBJ2-5
CASSLSGERTGELFF,TGTGCCAGCAGCTTGTCGGGGGAGAGGACCGGGGAGCTGTTTTTT,TRBV7-6,.,15,.,TRBJ2-2
CASSIPQGSTGELFF,TGTGCCAGTAGTATCCCGCAGGGTTCGACCGGGGAGCTGTTTTTT,TRBV19,few,15,.,TRBJ2-2
CASSAAADTQYF,TGTGCCAGCTCGGCGGCCGCAGATACGCAGTATTTT,TRBV18,.,12,.,TRBJ2-3
CASSLTGNNSPLHF,TGTGCCAGCAGTCTGACAGGGAATAATTCACCCCTCCACTTT,TRBV6-5,.,14,TRBD1,TRBJ1-6
CASSEGRRTYNQPQHF,TGTGCCAGCAGTGAAGGTAGAAGGACTTACAATCAGCCCCAGCATTTT,TRBV6-1,.,16,.,TRBJ1-5
CASISSGRTEAFF,TGTGCCAGCATTTCTAGTGGGAGGACTGAAGCTTTCTTT,TRBV28,.,13,.,TRBJ1-1
CSVGRDRGETQYF,TGCAGCGTTGGCCGGGACAGGGGGGAGACCCAGTACTTC,TRBV29-1,.,13,TRBD1,TRBJ2-5
CASSASGGYQETQYF,TGTGCCAGCAGCGCTAGCGGGGGCTACCAAGAGACCCAGTACTTC,TRBV9,few,15,TRBD2,TRBJ2-5
CASSSDQGKSYEQYF,TGTGCCAGCAGCTCCGACCAGGGAAAAAGCTACGAGCAGTACTTC,TRBV5-4,few,15,.,TRBJ2-7
CASSRQRVGANVLTF,TGTGCCAGCAGTAGACAGCGAGTAGGGGCCAACGTCCTGACTTTC,TRBV6-5,few,15,.,TRBJ2-6
CASSLGLWGDQPQHF,TGTGCCAGCAGCTTGGGACTCTGGGGGGATCAGCCCCAGCATTTT,TRBV5-5,.,15,.,TRBJ1-5
CASSKTGGSQPQHF,TGTGCCAGCAGTAAGACAGGGGGCAGTCAGCCCCAGCATTTT,TRBV28,.,14,TRBD1,TRBJ1-5
CASSLVSSYNEQFF,TGTGCCAGCAGCTTGGTTTCGTCCTACAATGAGCAGTTCTTC,TRBV5-4,once,14,.,TRBJ2-1
CASSGQGFHEQYF,TGTGCCAGTAGTGGACAGGGTTTCCACGAGCAGTACTTC,TRBV19,.,13,TRBD1,TRBJ2-7
CASSFSPTGEQYF,TGCGCCAGCAGCTTTAGCCCGACGGGCGAGCAGTACTTC,TRBV5-1,.,13,.,TRBJ2-7
CASKDGTSGRAGEQYF,TGCGCCAGCAAAGATGGGACTAGCGGGAGGGCCGGAGAGCAGTACTTC,TRBV10-2,.,16,TRBD2,TRBJ2-7
CASSIGQYYGYTF,TGTGCCAGTAGTATCGGACAGTACTATGGCTACACCTTC,TRBV19,.,13,.,TRBJ1-2
CASSLVEGYEQYF,TGTGCCAGCAGCTTAGTTGAGGGCTACGAGCAGTACTTC,TRBV11-1,once,13,.,TRBJ2-7
CASRSGTANQPQHF,TGTGCCAGCAGGTCAGGGACAGCGAATCAGCCCCAGCATTTT,TRBV6-6,.,14,TRBD1,TRBJ1-5